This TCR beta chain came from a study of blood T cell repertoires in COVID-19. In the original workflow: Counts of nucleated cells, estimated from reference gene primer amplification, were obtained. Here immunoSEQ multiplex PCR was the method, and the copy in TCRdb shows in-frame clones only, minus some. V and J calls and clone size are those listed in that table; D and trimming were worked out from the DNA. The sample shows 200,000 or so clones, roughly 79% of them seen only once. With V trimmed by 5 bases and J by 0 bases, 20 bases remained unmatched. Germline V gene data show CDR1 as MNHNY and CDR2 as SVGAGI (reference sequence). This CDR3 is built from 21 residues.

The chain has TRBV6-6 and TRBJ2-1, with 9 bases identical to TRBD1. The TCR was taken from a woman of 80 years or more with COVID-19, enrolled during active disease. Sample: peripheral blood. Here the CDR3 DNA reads TGTGCCAGCAGTCGAGTACCGGGACAGGGTATGATCGAGCGCTCCTACAATGAGCAGTTCTTC. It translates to CASSRVPGQGMIERSYNEQFF.